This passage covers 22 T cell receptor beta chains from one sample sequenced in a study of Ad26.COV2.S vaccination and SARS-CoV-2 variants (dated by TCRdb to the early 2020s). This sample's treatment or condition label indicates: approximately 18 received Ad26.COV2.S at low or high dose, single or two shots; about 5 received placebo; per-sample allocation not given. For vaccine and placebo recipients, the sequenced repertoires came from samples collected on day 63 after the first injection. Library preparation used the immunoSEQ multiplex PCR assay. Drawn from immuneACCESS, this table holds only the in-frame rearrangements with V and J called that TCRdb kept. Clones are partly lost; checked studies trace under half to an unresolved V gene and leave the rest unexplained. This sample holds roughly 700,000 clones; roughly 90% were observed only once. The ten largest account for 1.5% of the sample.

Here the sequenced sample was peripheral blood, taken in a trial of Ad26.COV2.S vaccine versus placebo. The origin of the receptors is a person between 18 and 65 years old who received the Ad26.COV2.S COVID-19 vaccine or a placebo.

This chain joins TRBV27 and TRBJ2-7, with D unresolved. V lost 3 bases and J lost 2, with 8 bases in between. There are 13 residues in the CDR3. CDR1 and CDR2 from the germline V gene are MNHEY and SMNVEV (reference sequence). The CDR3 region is CASSFGPAYEQYF. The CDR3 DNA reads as TGTGCCAGCAGTTTCGGCCCCGCCTACGAGCAGTACTTC.

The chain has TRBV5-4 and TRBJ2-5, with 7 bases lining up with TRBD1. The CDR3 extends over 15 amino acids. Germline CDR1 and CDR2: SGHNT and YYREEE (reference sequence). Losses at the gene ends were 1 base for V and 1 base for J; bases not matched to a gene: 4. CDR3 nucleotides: TGTGCCAGCAGCTTGAGGGGGACAGTCCAAGAGACCCAGTACTTC. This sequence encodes CASSLRGTVQETQYF.

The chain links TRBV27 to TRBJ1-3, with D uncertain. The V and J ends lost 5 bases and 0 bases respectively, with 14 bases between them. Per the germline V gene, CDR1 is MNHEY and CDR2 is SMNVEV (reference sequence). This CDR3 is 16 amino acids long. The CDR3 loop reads CASSPVRTTSGNTIYF. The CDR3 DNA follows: TGTGCCAGCAGTCCGGTCAGGACTACCTCTGGAAACACCATATATTTT.

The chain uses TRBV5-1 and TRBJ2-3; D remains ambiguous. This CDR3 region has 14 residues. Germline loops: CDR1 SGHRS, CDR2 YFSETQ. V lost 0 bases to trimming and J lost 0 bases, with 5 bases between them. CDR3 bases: TGCGCCAGCAGCTTGGGGCGTAGCACAGATACGCAGTATTTT. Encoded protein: CASSLGRSTDTQYF. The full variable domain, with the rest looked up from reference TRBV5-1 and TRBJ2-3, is KAGVTQTPRYLIKTRGQQVTLSCSPISGHRSVSWYQQTPGQGLQFLFEYFSETQRNKGNFPGRFSGRQFSNSRSEMNVSTLELGDSALYLCASSLGRSTDTQYFGPGTRLTVL.

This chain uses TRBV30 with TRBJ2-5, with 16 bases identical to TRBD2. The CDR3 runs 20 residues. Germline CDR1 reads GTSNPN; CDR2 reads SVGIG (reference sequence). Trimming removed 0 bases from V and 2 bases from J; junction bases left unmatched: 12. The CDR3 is CAWSVHRGLAGGRWQETQYF. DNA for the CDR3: TGTGCCTGGAGTGTCCACCGGGGACTAGCGGGAGGGCGGTGGCAAGAGACCCAGTACTTC.

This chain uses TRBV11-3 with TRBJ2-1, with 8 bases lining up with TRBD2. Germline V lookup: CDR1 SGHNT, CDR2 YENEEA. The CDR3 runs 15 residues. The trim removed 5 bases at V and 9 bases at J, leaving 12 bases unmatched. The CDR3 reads CASSPMGLVGSEQFF. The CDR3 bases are TGTGCCAGCAGCCCAATGGGACTAGTCGGCAGTGAGCAGTTCTTC.

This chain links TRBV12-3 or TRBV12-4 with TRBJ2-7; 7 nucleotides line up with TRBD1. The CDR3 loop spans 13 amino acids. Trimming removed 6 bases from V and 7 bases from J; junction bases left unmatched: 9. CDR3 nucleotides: TGTGCCAGCAGCATGACAGGGCCAGGGGAGCAGTACTTC. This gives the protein CASSMTGPGEQYF.

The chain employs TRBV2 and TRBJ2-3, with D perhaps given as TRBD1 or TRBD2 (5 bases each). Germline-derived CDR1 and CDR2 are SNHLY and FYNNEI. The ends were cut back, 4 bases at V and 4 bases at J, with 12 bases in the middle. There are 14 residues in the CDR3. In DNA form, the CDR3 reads TGTGCCAGCAGTGTTGGGGGTGGGGCAGATACGCAGTATTTT. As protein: CASSVGGGADTQYF.

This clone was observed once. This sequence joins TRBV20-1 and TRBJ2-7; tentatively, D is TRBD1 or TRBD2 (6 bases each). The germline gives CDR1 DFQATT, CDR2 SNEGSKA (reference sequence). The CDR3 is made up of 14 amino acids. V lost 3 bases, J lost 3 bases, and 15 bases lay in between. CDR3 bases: TGCAGTGCTAGTAACCCAGGGGAGGACTACGAGCAGTACTTC. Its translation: CSASNPGEDYEQYF.

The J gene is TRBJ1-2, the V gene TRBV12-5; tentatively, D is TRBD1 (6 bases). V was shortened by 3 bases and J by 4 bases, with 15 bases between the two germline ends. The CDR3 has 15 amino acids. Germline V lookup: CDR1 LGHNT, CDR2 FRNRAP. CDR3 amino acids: CASGFSAGVGYGYTF. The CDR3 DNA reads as TGTGCTAGTGGTTTTAGCGCAGGGGTGGGCTATGGCTACACCTTC. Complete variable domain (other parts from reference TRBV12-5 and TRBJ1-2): DARVTQTPRHKVTEMGQEVTMRCQPILGHNTVFWYRQTMMQGLELLAYFRNRAPLDDSGMPKDRFSAEMPDATLATLKIQPSEPRDSAVYFCASGFSAGVGYGYTFGSGTRLTVV.

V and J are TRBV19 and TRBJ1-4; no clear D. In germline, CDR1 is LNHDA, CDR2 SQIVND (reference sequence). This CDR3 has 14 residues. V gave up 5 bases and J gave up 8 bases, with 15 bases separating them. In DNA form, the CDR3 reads TGTGCCAGTAGTCCGGAGGGATTAATGGAAAAACTGTTTTTT. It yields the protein CASSPEGLMEKLFF.

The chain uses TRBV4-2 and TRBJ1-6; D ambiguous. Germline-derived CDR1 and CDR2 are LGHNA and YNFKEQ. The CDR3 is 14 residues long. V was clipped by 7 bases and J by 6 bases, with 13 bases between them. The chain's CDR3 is CASTNRVGNSPLHF. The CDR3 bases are TGTGCCAGCACTAATAGGGTCGGTAATTCACCCCTCCACTTT.

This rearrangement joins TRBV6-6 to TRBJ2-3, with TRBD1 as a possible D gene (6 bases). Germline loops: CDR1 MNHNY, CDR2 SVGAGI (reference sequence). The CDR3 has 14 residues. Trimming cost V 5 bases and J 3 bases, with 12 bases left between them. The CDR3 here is CASSTQGLTDTQYF. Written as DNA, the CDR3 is TGTGCCAGCAGTACTCAGGGGCTAACAGATACGCAGTATTTT.

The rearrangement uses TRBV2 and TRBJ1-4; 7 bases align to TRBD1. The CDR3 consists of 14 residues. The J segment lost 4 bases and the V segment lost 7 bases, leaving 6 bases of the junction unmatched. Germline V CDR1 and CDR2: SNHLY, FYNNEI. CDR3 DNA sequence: TGTGCCAGCACCTACAGGGGATTTAATGAAAAACTGTTTTTT. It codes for CASTYRGFNEKLFF.

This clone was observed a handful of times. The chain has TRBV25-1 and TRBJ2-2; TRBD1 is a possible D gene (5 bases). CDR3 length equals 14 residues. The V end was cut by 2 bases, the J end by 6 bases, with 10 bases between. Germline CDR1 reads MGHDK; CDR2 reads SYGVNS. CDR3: CASSEPARAGELFF. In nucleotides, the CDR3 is TGTGCCAGCAGTGAACCCGCCAGGGCCGGGGAGCTGTTTTTT.

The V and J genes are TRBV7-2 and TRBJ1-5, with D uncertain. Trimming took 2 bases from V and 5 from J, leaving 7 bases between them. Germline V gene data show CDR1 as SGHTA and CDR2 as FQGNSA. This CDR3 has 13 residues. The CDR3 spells CASSLSEYQPQHF. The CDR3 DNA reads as TGTGCCAGCAGCTTATCAGAATATCAGCCCCAGCATTTT. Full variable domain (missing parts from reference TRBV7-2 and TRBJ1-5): GAGVSQSPSNKVTEKGKDVELRCDPISGHTALYWYRQSLGQGLEFLIYFQGNSAPDKSGLPSDRFSAERTGGSVSTLTIQRTQQEDSAVYLCASSLSEYQPQHFGDGTRLSIL.

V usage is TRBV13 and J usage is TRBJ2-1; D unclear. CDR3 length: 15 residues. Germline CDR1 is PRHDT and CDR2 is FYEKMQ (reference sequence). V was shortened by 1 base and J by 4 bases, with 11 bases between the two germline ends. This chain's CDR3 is CASSLEGQKYNEQFF. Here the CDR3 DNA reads TGTGCCAGCAGCTTAGAAGGGCAGAAATACAATGAGCAGTTCTTC.

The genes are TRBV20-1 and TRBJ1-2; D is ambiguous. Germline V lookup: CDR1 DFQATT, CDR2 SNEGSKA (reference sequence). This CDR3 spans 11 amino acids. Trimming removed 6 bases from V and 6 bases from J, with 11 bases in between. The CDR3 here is CSAPPYNGYTF. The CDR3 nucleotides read TGCAGTGCCCCCCCCTATAATGGCTACACCTTC.

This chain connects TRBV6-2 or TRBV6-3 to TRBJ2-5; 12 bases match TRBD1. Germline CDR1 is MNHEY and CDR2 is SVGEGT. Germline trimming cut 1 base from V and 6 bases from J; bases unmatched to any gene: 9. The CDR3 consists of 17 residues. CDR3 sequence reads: CASSYWPGQGAGKTQYF. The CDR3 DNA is TGTGCCAGCAGTTACTGGCCGGGACAGGGGGCGGGAAAGACCCAGTACTTC.

CDR3 sequence (DNA): TGCAGCGCCCTGCTAGCGGGAGCCGTCCTTTACACAGATACGCAGTATTTT. It codes for CSALLAGAVLYTDTQYF. The chain uses TRBV29-1 and TRBJ2-3; TRBD2 matches 10 bases. The CDR3 runs to 17 residues. The germline V gene has CDR1 SQVTM and CDR2 ANQGSEA. The junction had 15 bases not matched to a gene; V was cut back by 7 bases and J by 2 bases.

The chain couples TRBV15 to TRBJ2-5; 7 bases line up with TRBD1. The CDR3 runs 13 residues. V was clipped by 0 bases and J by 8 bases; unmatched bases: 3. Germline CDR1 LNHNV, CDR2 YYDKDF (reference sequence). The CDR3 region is CATSRDRQGTQYF. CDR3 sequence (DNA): TGTGCCACCAGCAGAGATAGACAGGGCACCCAGTACTTC. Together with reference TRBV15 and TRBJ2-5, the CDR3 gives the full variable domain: DAMVIQNPRYQVTQFGKPVTLSCSQTLNHNVMYWYQQKSSQAPKLLFHYYDKDFNNEADTPDNFQSRRPNTSFCFLDIRSPGLGDTAMYLCATSRDRQGTQYFGPGTRLLVL.

DNA for the CDR3: TGTGCCAGCAGCGCAGGAGACGGGAATGAGCAGTTCTTC. The encoded protein is CASSAGDGNEQFF. This chain links TRBV9 with TRBJ2-1; D is unresolved. Trimming took 3 bases from V and 7 from J, leaving 11 bases between them. This CDR3 is 13 amino acids long. Per germline, CDR1 SGDLS and CDR2 YYNGEE.